Below are 22 T cell receptor beta chains sequenced from a single sample in a study of shared T cell receptors in the human thymus. This table comes from immunoSEQ multiplex PCR, and its TCRdb copy is limited to in-frame clones, with some not included. The data hold hundreds of thousands of clones, with around 87% observed a single time. This same sample was also taken into another study, of human thymus T cells.

The sample consisted of thymocytes. These receptors all stem from a boy less than two years old with a congenital heart defect.

The chain joins TRBV11-2 to TRBJ2-7; 8 bases fit TRBD1. The V and J ends lost 3 bases and 1 base, in that order; junction bases with no gene match: 2. CDR1 is SGHAT and CDR2 is FQNNGV in the germline V gene. This CDR3 has 14 amino acids. DNA for the CDR3: TGTGCCAGCAGCTTCCGGGACAGGTCCTACGAGCAGTACTTC. This sequence encodes CASSFRDRSYEQYF.

The rearrangement links TRBV27 to TRBJ2-5; 7 bases agree with TRBD1. The closer fit of TRBJ2-7 to the DNA end suggests the J call may be wrong. Germline V CDR1 and CDR2: MNHEY, SMNVEV (reference sequence). The CDR3 loop spans 15 amino acids. The CDR3 reads CASSSDRAARHEQYF. The CDR3 DNA is TGTGCCAGCAGTTCCGACAGGGCGGCGAGACACGAGCAGTACTTC.

This rearrangement joins TRBV11-1 to TRBJ2-7, with 8 nucleotides matching TRBD1. The germline CDR1 and CDR2 sequences are SGHAT and FQDESV (reference sequence). The V gene end was trimmed by 5 bases and the J gene end by 5 bases; junction bases not matched to a gene: 17. The CDR3 sequence is 17 residues long. The CDR3, as DNA: TGTGCCAGCAGCGGAGGCGTTTACAGGGGGAAAATTAACGAGCAGTACTTC. It yields the protein CASSGGVYRGKINEQYF.

The chain couples TRBV7-8 to TRBJ1-4; 8 bases line up with TRBD1. The CDR3 spans 15 residues. V dropped 4 bases and J dropped 7; count of bases not matched to a gene: 8. CDR1 and CDR2 (germline): SGHVS, FQNEAQ. CDR3: CASSSRQGKGEKLFF. Written as DNA, the CDR3 is TGTGCCAGCAGCTCCCGACAGGGGAAGGGTGAAAAACTGTTTTTT.

The chain links TRBV4-3 to TRBJ2-7; 8 bases are shared with TRBD2. The germline V gene has CDR1 LGHNA and CDR2 YSLEER. V dropped 0 bases and J dropped 2; count of bases not matched to a gene: 12. This CDR3 has 18 amino acids. Here the CDR3 reads CASSQDISTSAPTYEQYF. Here the CDR3 DNA reads TGCGCCAGCAGCCAAGATATATCGACTAGCGCGCCCACCTACGAGCAGTACTTC.

This chain joins TRBV25-1 and TRBJ2-7; maybe TRBD2 (5 bases). V gave up 1 base and J gave up 5 bases, with 12 bases separating them. The germline V gene has CDR1 MGHDK and CDR2 SYGVNS. CDR3 size: 14 residues. CDR3 sequence reads: CASSESTPRDEQYF. The CDR3 coding sequence is TGTGCCAGCAGTGAATCAACCCCGAGGGACGAGCAGTACTTC.

The chain is built from TRBV6-1 and TRBJ1-5; D not resolved. CDR1 is MNHNS, CDR2 SASEGT, per germline. This CDR3 has 12 amino acids. Trimming took 8 bases from V and 3 from J, leaving 8 bases between them. For the CDR3, the DNA is TGTGCCAGCGGGCAGTCCAATCAGCCCCAGCATTTT. The encoded protein is CASGQSNQPQHF.

The chain employs TRBV28 and TRBJ2-7, with 9 bases matching TRBD1. The CDR3 runs to 15 residues. Germline assignment: CDR1 MDHEN and CDR2 SYDVKM. V trimming: 3 bases; J trimming: 2 bases; junction bases outside the gene matches: 5. CDR3 residues: CASSFMGQGPYEQYF. The CDR3, as DNA: TGTGCCAGCAGTTTTATGGGACAGGGACCCTACGAGCAGTACTTC.

The gene calls are TRBV7-8 and TRBJ2-6; tentative D call: TRBD1 (5 bases). Germline V gene data show CDR1 as SGHVS and CDR2 as FQNEAQ. V lost 0 bases and J lost 0, with 9 bases in between. CDR3 length: 17 residues. The CDR3: CASSLARASSGANVLTF. CDR3 nucleotide sequence: TGTGCCAGCAGCTTAGCCAGGGCGAGCTCTGGGGCCAACGTCCTGACTTTC.

This clone was observed a single time. The chain links TRBV11-2 to TRBJ2-7; TRBD1 might be the D (6 bases). The ends were cut back, 5 bases at V and 4 bases at J, with 18 bases in the middle. Germline-derived CDR1 and CDR2 are SGHAT and FQNNGV. The CDR3 runs to 15 residues. The CDR3 protein is CASSEPNRAPYEQYF. For the CDR3, the DNA is TGTGCCAGCAGCGAACCAAACAGGGCCCCTTACGAGCAGTACTTC. Based on the CDR3 plus reference TRBV11-2 and TRBJ2-7, the full variable domain is EAGVAQSPRYKIIEKRQSVAFWCNPISGHATLYWYQQILGQGPKLLIQFQNNGVVDDSQLPKDRFSAERLKGVDSTLKIQPAKLEDSAVYLCASSEPNRAPYEQYFGPGTRLTVT.

The rearrangement joins TRBV5-6 to TRBJ1-4; TRBD1 might be the D (6 bases). The CDR3 is 15 residues long. CDR1 and CDR2 (germline): SGHDT, YYEEEE. V was cut by 3 bases and J by 5 bases, with 14 bases left in between. Written as DNA, the CDR3 is TGTGCCAGCAGCTCGACCGGGACATCGAATGAAAAACTGTTTTTT. Its translation is CASSSTGTSNEKLFF.

J is TRBJ2-7 and V is TRBV5-5; 9 bases are shared with TRBD2. The CDR3 runs to 13 residues. Per the germline V gene, CDR1 is SGHKS and CDR2 is YYEKEE (reference sequence). V gave up 4 bases and J gave up 7 bases; unmatched junction bases: 6. CDR3 coding DNA: TGTGCCAGCAGCCTCCCCAGCGGGGGGGAGCAGTACTTC. Translated: CASSLPSGGEQYF. Based on the CDR3 plus reference TRBV5-5 and TRBJ2-7, the full variable domain is DAGVTQSPTHLIKTRGQQVTLRCSPISGHKSVSWYQQVLGQGPQFIFQYYEKEERGRGNFPDRFSARQFPNYSSELNVNALLLGDSALYLCASSLPSGGEQYFGPGTRLTVT.

This clone was counted only a few times. V is TRBV6-5 and J is TRBJ1-1; the D gene is possibly TRBD1 (5 bases). With 1 base removed from V and 1 base from J, the gap between germline ends came to 7 bases. Germline V gene lookup returns CDR1 MNHEY and CDR2 SVGAGI. The CDR3 has 14 residues. CDR3 in DNA: TGTGCCAGCAGTTACTACAGGTGGAACACTGAAGCTTTCTTT. As protein: CASSYYRWNTEAFF.

This chain joins TRBV27 and TRBJ1-4, with D uncertain. There are 16 residues in the CDR3. Germline-derived CDR1 and CDR2 are MNHEY and SMNVEV (reference sequence). Trimming stripped 2 bases from V and 3 bases from J, with 13 bases between. The CDR3 is CASSLRRGVANEKLFF. CDR3 sequence (DNA): TGTGCCAGCAGTTTACGTCGCGGGGTTGCTAATGAAAAACTGTTTTTT.

The V gene is TRBV29-1, the J gene TRBJ2-2, with a possible D match to TRBD2 (5 bases). Trimming removed 5 bases from V and 2 bases from J, with 12 bases in between. There are 14 residues in the CDR3. In germline, CDR1 is SQVTM, CDR2 ANQGSEA. CDR3 sequence: CSVRPSPNTGELFF. CDR3 sequence (DNA): TGCAGCGTTCGCCCTAGCCCCAACACCGGGGAGCTGTTTTTT.

The V gene is TRBV28, the J gene TRBJ1-1; TRBD1 matches at 7 bases. The V gene end was trimmed by 5 bases and the J gene end by 3 bases; junction bases not matched to a gene: 3. CDR1 is MDHEN, CDR2 SYDVKM, per germline. The CDR3 runs 13 residues. Here the CDR3 DNA reads TGTGCCAGCAGTCCGGGGACAGACACTGAAGCTTTCTTT. It is translated as CASSPGTDTEAFF.

The chain joins TRBV6-1 to TRBJ1-3; 8 bases match TRBD1. After removal of 4 bases from V and 4 bases from J, the junction contained 3 bases not matched to a gene. Germline V CDR1 and CDR2: MNHNS, SASEGT. CDR3 size: 14 residues. CDR3: CASSGQGRGNTIYF. In nucleotides, the CDR3 is TGTGCCAGCAGTGGACAGGGGCGAGGAAACACCATATATTTT.

V and J are TRBV7-2 and TRBJ2-7; TRBD2 matches 9 bases. Germline trimming cut 3 bases from V and 7 bases from J; bases unmatched to any gene: 1. CDR1 and CDR2 (germline): SGHTA, FQGNSA. The CDR3 runs to 12 residues. The CDR3, as DNA: TGTGCCAGCAGCTTCCTAGCGGGAGAGCAGTACTTC. Protein: CASSFLAGEQYF.

The chain has TRBV5-1 and TRBJ2-7; D is perhaps TRBD2 (6 bases). This CDR3 is built from 16 residues. V lost 1 base, J lost 2 bases, and 16 bases lay in between. Germline CDR1 and CDR2: SGHRS and YFSETQ. The CDR3 DNA sequence: TGCGCCAGCAGCTTGTTTTCAGGAGGGGAGACCTACGAGCAGTACTTC. Its protein product is CASSLFSGGETYEQYF.

This clone appeared once. The chain links TRBV2 to TRBJ2-1, with TRBD2 matching 8 bases. Unmatched junction bases numbered 5, after V lost 4 bases and J lost 0 bases. The CDR3 spans 16 residues. Germline CDR1 SNHLY, CDR2 FYNNEI. The CDR3 sequence is CASSGTLADSYNEQFF. The CDR3 nucleotides are TGTGCCAGCAGTGGAACACTAGCGGACTCCTACAATGAGCAGTTCTTC.

CDR3 coding DNA: TGTGCCAGCAGCCTTTTGACAGACACTAGCACAGATACGCAGTATTTT. The encoded protein is CASSLLTDTSTDTQYF. The V gene is TRBV7-6, the J gene TRBJ2-3; weak D call: TRBD1 (5 bases). The CDR3 has 16 amino acids. Germline CDR1 is SGHVS and CDR2 is FNYEAQ. Trimming removed 5 bases from V and 0 bases from J, with 15 bases in between.

The chain links TRBV5-6 to TRBJ2-1, with 9 bases that match TRBD2. CDR1 is SGHDT and CDR2 is YYEEEE in the germline V gene. The CDR3 sequence is 14 residues long. With 0 bases clipped from V and 7 bases from J, the junction kept 2 bases outside the gene matches. The CDR3 sequence: CASSLASGTNEQFF. Here the CDR3 DNA reads TGTGCCAGCAGCTTGGCTAGCGGGACGAATGAGCAGTTCTTC.